A selection of T cell receptor beta chains follows, all from one sample in a study of blood T cell repertoires in COVID-19. Libraries were prepared by immunoSEQ multiplex PCR; TCRdb keeps only in-frame clonotypes and omits some of them. The sample shows about 200,000 clones, 80% of them seen only once. The source material was peripheral blood. The receptors stem from a human donor in a cohort sampled during active COVID-19. Each CDR3 is given with its conserved first and last residue. D genes are given only for firm matches. Only some rows state a clone size, as once, few, many or a class for expanded clones.

TRBJ2-7 - 15 - TRBV5-6 CASSSLGQPSYEQYF TGTGCCAGCAGCTCCTTGGGGCAACCTTCCTACGAGCAGTACTTC
TRBJ1-4 - 17 - TRBV11-2 CASSLVGGGQINEKLFF TGTGCCAGCAGCTTAGTAGGGGGGGGCCAGATTAATGAAAAACTGTTTTTT
TRBJ2-7 - 14 TRBD2 TRBV7-2 CASSSSGGPLEQYF TGTGCCAGCAGCTCTAGCGGGGGCCCACTCGAGCAGTACTTC
TRBJ1-1 - 14 TRBD1 TRBV6-1 CASSDQGAVTEAFF TGTGCCAGCAGTGACCAGGGGGCCGTCACTGAAGCTTTCTTT
TRBJ2-7 - 11 - TRBV28 CASGALYEQYF TGTGCCAGCGGGGCCCTCTACGAGCAGTACTTC
TRBJ2-1 - 14 - TRBV11-1 CASSLGGNYNEQFF TGTGCCAGCAGCTTAGGAGGTAACTACAATGAGCAGTTCTTC
TRBJ1-1 few 15 - TRBV19 CASSPVSLGDTEAFF TGTGCCAGTAGTCCCGTGTCTTTAGGGGACACTGAAGCTTTCTTT
TRBJ2-3 once 13 - TRBV7-2 CASSTERADTQYF TGTGCCAGCAGCACCGAACGGGCAGATACGCAGTATTTT
TRBJ1-2 - 16 - TRBV3-1/TRBV3-2 CASSRWESGTGYGYTF TGTGCCAGCAGCCGATGGGAAAGTGGCACAGGCTATGGCTACACCTTC
TRBJ2-2 - 16 TRBD2 TRBV18 CASSPFSGRGTGELFF TGTGCCAGCTCCCCATTTAGCGGGAGAGGAACCGGGGAGCTGTTTTTT
TRBJ2-3 - 14 - TRBV10-3 CAISARAGTDTQYF TGTGCCATCAGTGCGAGGGCGGGCACAGATACGCAGTATTTT
TRBJ1-2 - 14 - TRBV27 CASSTNQGNYGYTF TGTGCCAGCAGCACTAACCAGGGGAACTATGGCTACACCTTC
TRBJ2-7 few 12 - TRBV6-6 CASSSNYYEQYF TGTGCCAGCAGTTCAAACTACTACGAGCAGTACTTC
TRBJ2-5 - 16 TRBD2 TRBV7-2 CASSLEGTSGGRTQYF TGTGCCAGCAGCTTAGAGGGGACTAGCGGGGGTAGGACCCAGTACTTC
TRBJ2-7 - 14 TRBD1 TRBV28 CASSFPPGQGEQYF TGTGCCAGCAGTTTTCCCCCAGGACAGGGCGAGCAGTACTTC
TRBJ2-5 - 15 TRBD2 TRBV5-1 CASSAGLAGAETQYF TGCGCCAGCAGCGCGGGACTAGCGGGAGCCGAGACCCAGTACTTC
TRBJ1-1 - 12 - TRBV7-9 CASSLMNTEAFF TGTGCCAGCAGCCTAATGAACACTGAAGCTTTCTTT
TRBJ1-1 - 14 - TRBV19 CASSSPGPNTEAFF TGTGCCAGTAGTAGCCCGGGTCCGAACACTGAAGCTTTCTTT
TRBJ2-7 - 15 TRBD2 TRBV27 CASSSSGTSSYEQYF TGTGCCAGCAGTTCCTCCGGGACTAGCTCCTACGAGCAGTACTTC
TRBJ2-1 - 16 - TRBV19 CASSLPTRRIRNEQFF TGTGCCAGTAGTCTCCCGACTAGGAGGATTCGGAATGAGCAGTTCTTC
TRBJ2-7 - 12 TRBD1 TRBV30 CACDRVSYEQYF TGTGCCTGTGACAGGGTATCCTACGAGCAGTACTTC
TRBJ1-5 - 15 TRBD1 TRBV6-5 CASSYNRGDNQPQHF TGTGCCAGCAGTTACAACAGGGGTGACAATCAGCCCCAGCATTTT
TRBJ1-3 - 16 - TRBV6-2/TRBV6-3 CASSFAYSRSGNTIYF TGTGCCAGCAGTTTTGCCTACTCACGCTCTGGAAACACCATATATTTT
TRBJ1-1 - 16 TRBD1 TRBV20-1 CSASDRDRGLNTEAFF TGCAGTGCTAGTGATCGGGACAGGGGGCTCAACACTGAAGCTTTCTTT